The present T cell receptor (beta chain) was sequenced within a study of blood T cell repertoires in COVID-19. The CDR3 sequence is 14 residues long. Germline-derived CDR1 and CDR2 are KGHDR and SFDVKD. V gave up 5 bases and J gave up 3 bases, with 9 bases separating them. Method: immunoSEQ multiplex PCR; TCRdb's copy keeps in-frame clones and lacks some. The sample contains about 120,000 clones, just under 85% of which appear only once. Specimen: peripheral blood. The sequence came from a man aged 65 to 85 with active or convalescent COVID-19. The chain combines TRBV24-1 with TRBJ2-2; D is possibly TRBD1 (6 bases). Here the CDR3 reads CATSVGGYTGELFF. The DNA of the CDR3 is TGTGCCACCAGTGTAGGGGGATACACCGGGGAGCTGTTTTTT.